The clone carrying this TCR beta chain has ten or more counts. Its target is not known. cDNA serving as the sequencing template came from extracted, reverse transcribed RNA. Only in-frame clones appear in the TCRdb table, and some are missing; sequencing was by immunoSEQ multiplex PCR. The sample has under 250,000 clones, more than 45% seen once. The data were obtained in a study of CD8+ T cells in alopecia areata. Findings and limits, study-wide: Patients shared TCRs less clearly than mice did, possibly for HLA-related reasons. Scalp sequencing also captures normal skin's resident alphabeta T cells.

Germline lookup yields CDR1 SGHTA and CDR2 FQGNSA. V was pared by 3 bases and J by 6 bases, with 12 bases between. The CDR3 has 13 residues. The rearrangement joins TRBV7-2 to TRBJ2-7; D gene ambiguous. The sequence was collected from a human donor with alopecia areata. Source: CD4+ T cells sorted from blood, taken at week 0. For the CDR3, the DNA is TGTGCCAGCAGCTTTGGCTCACAACGCGAGCAGTACTTC. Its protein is CASSFGSQREQYF.